The clone carrying this T cell receptor (beta chain) was observed a handful of times. Its antigen is not known. TCRdb reprocessed the reads with MiXCR, giving one entry per CDR3 protein. This sample has roughly 860,000 distinct CDR3 sequences, with 30% to 35% found just once. The data originate from a study of T cell repertoires in cytomegalovirus infection. Study findings and constraints: The ex vivo response was dominated by HLA-C-restricted CMV-specific TCR beta clonotypes.

The CDR3 totals 13 residues. V was pared by 8 bases and J by 3 bases, with 6 bases of the junction left unmatched. The clonotype comes from a human donor in good health (CMV status not recorded). Some clones in this sample may be carry-over from other donors' samples. The V and J genes are TRBV12-3 or TRBV12-4 and TRBJ1-2; the match to TRBD1 covers 7 bases. The sample consisted of cultured CD8+ T cells from PBMCs, taken from culture after CMV antigen stimulation. DNA of the CDR3: TGTGCCAGCTCGGACAGGTCTGACTATGGCTACACCTTC. It codes for CASSDRSDYGYTF.